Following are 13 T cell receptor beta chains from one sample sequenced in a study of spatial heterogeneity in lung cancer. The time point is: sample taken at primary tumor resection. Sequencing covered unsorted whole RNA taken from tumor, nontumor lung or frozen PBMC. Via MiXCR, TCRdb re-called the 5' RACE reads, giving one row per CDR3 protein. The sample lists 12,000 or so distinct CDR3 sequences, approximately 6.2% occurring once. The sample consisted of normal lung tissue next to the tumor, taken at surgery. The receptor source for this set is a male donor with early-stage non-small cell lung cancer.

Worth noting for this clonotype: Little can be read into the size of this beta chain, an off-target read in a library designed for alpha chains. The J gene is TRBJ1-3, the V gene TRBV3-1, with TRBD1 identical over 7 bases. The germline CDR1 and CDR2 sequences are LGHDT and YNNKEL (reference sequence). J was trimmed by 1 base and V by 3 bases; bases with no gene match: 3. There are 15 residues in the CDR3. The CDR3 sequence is CASSHGQASGNTIYF. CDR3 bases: TGTGCCAGCAGCCATGGACAGGCATCTGGAAACACCATATATTTT.

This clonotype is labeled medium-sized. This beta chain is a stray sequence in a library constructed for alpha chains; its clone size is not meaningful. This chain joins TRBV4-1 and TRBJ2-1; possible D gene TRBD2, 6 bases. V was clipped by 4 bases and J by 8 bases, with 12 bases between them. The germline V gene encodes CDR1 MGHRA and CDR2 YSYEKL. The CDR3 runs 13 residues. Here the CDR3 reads CASSPPGLDEQFF. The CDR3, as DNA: TGCGCCAGCAGCCCTCCGGGACTTGATGAGCAGTTCTTC.

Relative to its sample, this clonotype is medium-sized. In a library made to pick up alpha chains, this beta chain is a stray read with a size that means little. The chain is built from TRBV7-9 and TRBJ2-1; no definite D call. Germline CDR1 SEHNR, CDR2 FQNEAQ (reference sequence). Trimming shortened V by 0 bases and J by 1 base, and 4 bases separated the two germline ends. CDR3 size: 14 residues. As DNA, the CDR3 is TGTGCCAGCAGCTTAGCGGGGTCCTACAATGAGCAGTTCTTC. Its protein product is CASSLAGSYNEQFF.

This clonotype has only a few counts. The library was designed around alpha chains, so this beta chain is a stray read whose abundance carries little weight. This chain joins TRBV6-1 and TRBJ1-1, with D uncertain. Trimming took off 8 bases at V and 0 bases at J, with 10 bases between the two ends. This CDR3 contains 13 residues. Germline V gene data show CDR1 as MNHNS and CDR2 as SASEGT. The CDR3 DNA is TGTGCCAGCTCTTCCCGTGTGAACACTGAAGCTTTCTTT. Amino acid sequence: CASSSRVNTEAFF.

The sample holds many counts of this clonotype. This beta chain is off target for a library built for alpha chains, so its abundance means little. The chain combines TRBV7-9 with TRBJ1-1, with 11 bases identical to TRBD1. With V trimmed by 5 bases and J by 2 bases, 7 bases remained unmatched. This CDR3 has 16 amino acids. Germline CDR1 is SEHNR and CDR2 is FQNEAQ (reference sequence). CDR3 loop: CASSPAGTGGNTEAFF. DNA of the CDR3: TGTGCCAGCAGCCCAGCCGGGACAGGGGGAAACACTGAAGCTTTCTTT.

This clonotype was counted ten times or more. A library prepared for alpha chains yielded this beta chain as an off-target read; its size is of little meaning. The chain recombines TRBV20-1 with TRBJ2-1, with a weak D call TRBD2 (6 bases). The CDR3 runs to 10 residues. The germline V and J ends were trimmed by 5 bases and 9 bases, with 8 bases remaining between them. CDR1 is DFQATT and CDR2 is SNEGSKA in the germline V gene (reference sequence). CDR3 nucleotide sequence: TGCAGTGCTGGGACTGGTGAGCAGTTCTTC. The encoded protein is CSAGTGEQFF.

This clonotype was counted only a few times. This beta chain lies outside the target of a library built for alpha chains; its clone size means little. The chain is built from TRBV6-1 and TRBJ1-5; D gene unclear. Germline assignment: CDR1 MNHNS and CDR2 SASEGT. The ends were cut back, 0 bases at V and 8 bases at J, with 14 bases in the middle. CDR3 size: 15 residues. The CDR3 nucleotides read TGTGCCAGCAGTGAAGCGCTATCAGGCCCCAAGCCCCAGCATTTT. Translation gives CASSEALSGPKPQHF.

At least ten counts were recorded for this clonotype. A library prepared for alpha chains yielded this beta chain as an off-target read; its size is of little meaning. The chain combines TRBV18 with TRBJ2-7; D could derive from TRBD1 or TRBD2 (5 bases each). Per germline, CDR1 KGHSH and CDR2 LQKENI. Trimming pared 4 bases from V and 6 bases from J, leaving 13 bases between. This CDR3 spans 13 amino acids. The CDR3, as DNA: TGTGCCAGCTCACTGGGGCGGGCAAGCGAGCAGTACTTC. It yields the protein CASSLGRASEQYF. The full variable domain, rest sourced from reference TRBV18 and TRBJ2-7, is NAGVMQNPRHLVRRRGQEARLRCSPMKGHSHVYWYRQLPEEGLKFMVYLQKENIIDESGMPKERFSAEFPKEGPSILRIQQVVRGDSAAYFCASSLGRASEQYFGPGTRLTVT.

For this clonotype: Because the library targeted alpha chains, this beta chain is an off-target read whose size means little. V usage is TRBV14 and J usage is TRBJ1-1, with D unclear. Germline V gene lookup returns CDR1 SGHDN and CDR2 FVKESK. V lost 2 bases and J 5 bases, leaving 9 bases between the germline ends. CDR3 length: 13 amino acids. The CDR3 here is CASSQSSRTEAFF. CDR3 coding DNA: TGTGCCAGCAGCCAATCTTCACGGACTGAAGCTTTCTTT.

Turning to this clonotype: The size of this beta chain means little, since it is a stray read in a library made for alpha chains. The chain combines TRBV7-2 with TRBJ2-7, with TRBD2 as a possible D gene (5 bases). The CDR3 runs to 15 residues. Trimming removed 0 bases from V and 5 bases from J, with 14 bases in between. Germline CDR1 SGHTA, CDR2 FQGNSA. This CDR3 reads CASSLARGKPHEQYF. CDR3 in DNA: TGTGCCAGCAGCTTAGCACGAGGGAAACCCCACGAGCAGTACTTC.

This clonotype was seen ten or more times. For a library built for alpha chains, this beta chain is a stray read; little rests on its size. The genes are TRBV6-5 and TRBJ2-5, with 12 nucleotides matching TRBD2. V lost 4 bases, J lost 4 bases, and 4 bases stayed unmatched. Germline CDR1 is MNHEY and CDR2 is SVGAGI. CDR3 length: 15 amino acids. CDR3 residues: CASSLRLAGVETQYF. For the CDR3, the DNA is TGTGCCAGCAGTTTAAGACTAGCGGGAGTAGAGACCCAGTACTTC.

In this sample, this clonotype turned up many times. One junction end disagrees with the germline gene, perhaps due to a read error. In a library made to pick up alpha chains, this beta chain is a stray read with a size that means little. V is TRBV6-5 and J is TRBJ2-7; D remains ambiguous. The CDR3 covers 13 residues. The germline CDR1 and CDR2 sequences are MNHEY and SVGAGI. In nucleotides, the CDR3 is TGTGCCAGCAAGGTAAAGGGATCCTCCGAGCAGTACTTC. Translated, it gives CASKVKGSSEQYF.

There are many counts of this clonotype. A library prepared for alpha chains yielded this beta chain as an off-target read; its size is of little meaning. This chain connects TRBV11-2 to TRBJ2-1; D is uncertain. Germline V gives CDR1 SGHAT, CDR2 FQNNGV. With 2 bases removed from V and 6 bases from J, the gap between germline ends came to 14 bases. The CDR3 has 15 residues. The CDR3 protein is CASSLSPKGANEQFF. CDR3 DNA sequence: TGTGCCAGCAGCTTAAGCCCAAAGGGTGCCAATGAGCAGTTCTTC.